This T cell receptor beta chain was identified during a study of PD-1 blockade in classical Hodgkin lymphoma. Study-level points and caveats: Repertoire differences have undefined causes, possibly disease activity or prior therapy. Compared with baseline, CD4+ but not CD8+ TCR diversity had risen significantly by C4D1. A reduction in baseline TCR diversity was reportedly seen in newly diagnosed patients relative to healthy donors.

Libraries were prepared by immunoSEQ multiplex PCR; TCRdb keeps only in-frame clonotypes and omits some of them. The table records fewer than 45,000 clones, about 86% of them present only once. Only one count was recorded for this clone. Its antigen remains unidentified. Every single patient, without exception, relapsed after autologous stem cell transplantation, and brentuximab vedotin exposure varied. This clonotype originated in a human donor with classical Hodgkin lymphoma. The source material was peripheral blood mononuclear cells (PBMCs), sampled before the second cycle of nivolumab.

CDR3 residues: CATSLREGYEQYF. The CDR3 DNA is TGTGCCACCAGCTTGCGGGAAGGGTACGAGCAGTACTTC. The V and J genes are TRBV6-1 and TRBJ2-7; perhaps TRBD2 as D (6 bases). This CDR3 has 13 residues. The V and J ends lost 10 bases and 4 bases respectively, with 17 bases between them. Per germline, CDR1 MNHNS and CDR2 SASEGT.